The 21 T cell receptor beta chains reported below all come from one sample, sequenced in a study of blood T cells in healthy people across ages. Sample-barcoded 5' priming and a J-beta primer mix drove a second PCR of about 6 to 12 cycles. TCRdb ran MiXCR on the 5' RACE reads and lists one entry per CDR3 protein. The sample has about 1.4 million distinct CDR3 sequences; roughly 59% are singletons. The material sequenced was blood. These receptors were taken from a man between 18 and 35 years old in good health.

The CDR3, as DNA: TGCAGTGCTAGGGGGACCACTCAGTACTTC. Its translation: CSARGTTQYF. The chain uses TRBV20-1 and TRBJ2-4; D assignment may be TRBD1 or TRBD2 (5 bases each). The germline CDR1 and CDR2 sequences are DFQATT and SNEGSKA (reference sequence). This CDR3 has 10 amino acids. V shed 3 bases and J shed 12 bases, with 9 bases lying between them.

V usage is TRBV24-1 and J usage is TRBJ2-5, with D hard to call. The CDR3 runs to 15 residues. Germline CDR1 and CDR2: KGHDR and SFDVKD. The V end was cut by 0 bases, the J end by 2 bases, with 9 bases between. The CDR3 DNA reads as TGTGCCACCAGTGATTTGCTGGCAGATCAAGAGACCCAGTACTTC. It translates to CATSDLLADQETQYF.

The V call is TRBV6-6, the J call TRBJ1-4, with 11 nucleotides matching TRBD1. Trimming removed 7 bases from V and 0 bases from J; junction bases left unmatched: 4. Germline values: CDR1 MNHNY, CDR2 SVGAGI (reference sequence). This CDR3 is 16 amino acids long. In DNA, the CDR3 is TGTGCCAGCATAGGGACAGGGGGACCAACTAATGAAAAACTGTTTTTT. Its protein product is CASIGTGGPTNEKLFF.

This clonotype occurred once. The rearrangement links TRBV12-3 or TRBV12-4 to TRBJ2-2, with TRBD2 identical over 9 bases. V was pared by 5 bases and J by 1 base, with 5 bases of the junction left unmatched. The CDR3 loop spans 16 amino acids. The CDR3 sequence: CASSPGLALNTGELFF. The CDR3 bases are TGTGCCAGCAGTCCGGGACTAGCCCTGAACACCGGGGAGCTGTTTTTT.

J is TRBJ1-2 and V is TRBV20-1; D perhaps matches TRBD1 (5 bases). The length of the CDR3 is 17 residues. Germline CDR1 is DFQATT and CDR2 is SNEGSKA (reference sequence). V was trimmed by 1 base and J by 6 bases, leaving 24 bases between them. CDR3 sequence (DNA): TGCAGTGCTAGAGCCCTTCGACAGCATCCTCACGCAGATGGCTACACCTTC. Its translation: CSARALRQHPHADGYTF.

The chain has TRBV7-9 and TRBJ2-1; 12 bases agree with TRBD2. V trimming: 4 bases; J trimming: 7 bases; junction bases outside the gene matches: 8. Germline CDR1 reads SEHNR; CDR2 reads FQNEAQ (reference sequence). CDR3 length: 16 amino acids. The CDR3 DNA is TGTGCCAGCAGCTCGTCTAGCGGGAGGGCGTGGAATGAGCAGTTCTTC. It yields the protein CASSSSSGRAWNEQFF.

The CDR3 is CAWGQGVGEQYF. CDR3 DNA sequence: TGTGCCTGGGGACAGGGTGTGGGCGAGCAGTACTTC. The chain joins TRBV30 to TRBJ2-4; TRBD1 matches at 8 bases. The J call may be in error: the DNA end matches TRBJ2-7 better. The germline V gene has CDR1 GTSNPN and CDR2 SVGIG (reference sequence). This CDR3 is built from 12 residues.

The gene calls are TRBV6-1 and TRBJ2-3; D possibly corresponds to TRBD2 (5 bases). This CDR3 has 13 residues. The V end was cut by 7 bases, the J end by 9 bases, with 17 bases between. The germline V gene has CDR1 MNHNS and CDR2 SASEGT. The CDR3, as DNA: TGTGCCAGCACGTTGGGGAGAGAAGTCACGCAGTATTTT. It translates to CASTLGREVTQYF.

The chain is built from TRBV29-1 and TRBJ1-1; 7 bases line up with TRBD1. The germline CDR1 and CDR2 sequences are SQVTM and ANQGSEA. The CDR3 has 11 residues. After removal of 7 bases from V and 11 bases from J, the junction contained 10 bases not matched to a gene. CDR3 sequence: CSALQGSEAFF. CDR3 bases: TGCAGCGCCCTACAGGGGTCGGAGGCTTTCTTT.

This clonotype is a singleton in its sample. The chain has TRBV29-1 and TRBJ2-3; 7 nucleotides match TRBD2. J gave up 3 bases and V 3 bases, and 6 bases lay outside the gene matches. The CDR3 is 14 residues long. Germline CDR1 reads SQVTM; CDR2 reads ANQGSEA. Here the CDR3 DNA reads TGCAGCGTTGACGGGGGGAGACTGACAGATACGCAGTATTTT. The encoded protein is CSVDGGRLTDTQYF.

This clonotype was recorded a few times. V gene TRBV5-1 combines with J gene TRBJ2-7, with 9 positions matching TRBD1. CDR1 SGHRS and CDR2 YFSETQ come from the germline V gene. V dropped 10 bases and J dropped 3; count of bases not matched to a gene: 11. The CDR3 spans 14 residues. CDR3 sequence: CACTLGTGIYEQYF. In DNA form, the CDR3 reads TGCGCCTGCACTCTTGGGACAGGGATCTACGAGCAGTACTTC.

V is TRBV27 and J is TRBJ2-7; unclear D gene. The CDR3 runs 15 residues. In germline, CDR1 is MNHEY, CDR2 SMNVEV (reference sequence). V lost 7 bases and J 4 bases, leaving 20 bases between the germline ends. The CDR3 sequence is CASKGGPMRSYEQYF. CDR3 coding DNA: TGTGCCAGCAAGGGCGGCCCCATGAGGAGTTACGAGCAGTACTTC.

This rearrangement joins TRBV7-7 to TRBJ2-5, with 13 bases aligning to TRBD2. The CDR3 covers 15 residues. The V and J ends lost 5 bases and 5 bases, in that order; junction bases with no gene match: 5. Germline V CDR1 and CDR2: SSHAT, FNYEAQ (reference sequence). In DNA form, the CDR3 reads TGTGCCAGCAGCCAAGGGACTAGCGGGATCGAGACCCAGTACTTC. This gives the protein CASSQGTSGIETQYF.

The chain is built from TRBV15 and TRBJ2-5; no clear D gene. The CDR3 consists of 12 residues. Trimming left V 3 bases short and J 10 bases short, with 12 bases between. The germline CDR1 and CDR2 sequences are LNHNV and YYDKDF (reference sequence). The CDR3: CATSRPMRYQYF. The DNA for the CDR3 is TGTGCCACCAGCAGGCCGATGCGGTACCAGTACTTC.

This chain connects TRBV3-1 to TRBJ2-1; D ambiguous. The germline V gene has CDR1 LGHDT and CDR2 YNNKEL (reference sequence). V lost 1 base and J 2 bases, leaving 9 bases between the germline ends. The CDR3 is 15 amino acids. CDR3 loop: CASSQGAWAYNEQFF. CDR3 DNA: TGTGCCAGCAGCCAAGGGGCCTGGGCCTACAATGAGCAGTTCTTC.

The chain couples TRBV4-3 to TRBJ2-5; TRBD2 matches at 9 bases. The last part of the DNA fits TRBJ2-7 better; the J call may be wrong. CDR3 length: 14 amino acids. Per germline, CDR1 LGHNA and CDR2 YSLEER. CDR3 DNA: TGCGCCAGCAGCCAAGATCGCGGGGGGGGCGAGCAGTACTTC. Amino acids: CASSQDRGGGEQYF.

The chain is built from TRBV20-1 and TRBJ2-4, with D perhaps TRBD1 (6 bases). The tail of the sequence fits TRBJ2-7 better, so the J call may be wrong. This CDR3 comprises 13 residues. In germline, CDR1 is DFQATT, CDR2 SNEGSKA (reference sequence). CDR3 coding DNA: TGCAGTGGTAATCGTCAGGGGACCTACGAGCAGTACTTC. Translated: CSGNRQGTYEQYF.

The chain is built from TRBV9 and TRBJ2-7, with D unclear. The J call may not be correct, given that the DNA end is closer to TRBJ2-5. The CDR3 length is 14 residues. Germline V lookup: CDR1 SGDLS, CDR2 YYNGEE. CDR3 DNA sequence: TGTGCCAGCAGCGTAGATCCCGGATATGAGACCCAGTACTTC. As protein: CASSVDPGYETQYF.

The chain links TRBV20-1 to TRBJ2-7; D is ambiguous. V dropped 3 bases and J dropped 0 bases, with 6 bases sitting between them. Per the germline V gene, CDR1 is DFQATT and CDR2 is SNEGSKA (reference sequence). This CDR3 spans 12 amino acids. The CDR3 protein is CSASGPSYEQYF. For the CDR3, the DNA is TGCAGTGCTAGCGGTCCCTCCTACGAGCAGTACTTC.

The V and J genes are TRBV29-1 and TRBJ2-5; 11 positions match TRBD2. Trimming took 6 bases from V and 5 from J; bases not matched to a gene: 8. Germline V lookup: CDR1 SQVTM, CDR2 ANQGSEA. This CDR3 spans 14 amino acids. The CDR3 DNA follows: TGCAGCGTGCAACTAGCGGGAGTCGATGAGACCCAGTACTTC. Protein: CSVQLAGVDETQYF.

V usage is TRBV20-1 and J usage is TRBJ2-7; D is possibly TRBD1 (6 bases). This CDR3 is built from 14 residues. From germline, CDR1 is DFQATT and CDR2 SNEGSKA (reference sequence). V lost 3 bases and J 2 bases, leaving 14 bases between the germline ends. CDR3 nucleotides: TGCAGTGCTAGCGGGAACAGGGTTCCCTACGAGCAGTACTTC. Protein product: CSASGNRVPYEQYF.